This TCR beta chain is drawn from a study of blood T cells in healthy people across ages. CDR1 is GTSNPN and CDR2 is SVGIG in the germline V gene (reference sequence). Trimming pared 2 bases from V and 2 bases from J, leaving 6 bases between. CDR3 size: 12 residues. This clonotype was observed many times. Its specificity is unknown. Study-wide results and caveats: Getting older went along with TCR beta diversity per million T cells dropping roughly linearly.

Sample-barcoded 5' priming and a J-beta primer mix drove a second PCR of roughly 7 to 11 cycles. Every sample returned 2.5 million or more CDR3-containing paired-end reads. TCRdb re-called the 5' RACE reads through MiXCR, storing one row per CDR3 protein. Of some 790,000 distinct CDR3 sequences listed, about 30% are singletons. No fewer than 6 micrograms of total RNA were isolated from every sample. This clonotype was obtained from a woman older than 75 in good health. Sequencing was done on a sample of blood. The chain has TRBV30 and TRBJ2-5; D may be TRBD1 (5 bases). The CDR3 region has the DNA TGTGCCTGGAGTCGGACACAAGAGACCCAGTACTTC. Translation: CAWSRTQETQYF.